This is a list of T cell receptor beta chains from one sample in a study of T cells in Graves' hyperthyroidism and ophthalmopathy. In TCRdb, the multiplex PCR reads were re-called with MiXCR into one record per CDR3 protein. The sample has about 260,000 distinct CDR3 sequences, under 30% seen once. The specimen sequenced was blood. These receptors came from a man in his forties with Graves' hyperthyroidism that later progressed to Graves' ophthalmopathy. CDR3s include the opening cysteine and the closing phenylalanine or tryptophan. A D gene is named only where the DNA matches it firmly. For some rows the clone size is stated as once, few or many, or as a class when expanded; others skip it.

CDR3 DNA: TGCGCCAGCAGCTTGTGGCCAGTTTACGAGCAGTACTTC
CDR3 protein: CASSLWPVYEQYF
clone size: many
J gene: TRBJ2-7
D gene: -
V gene: TRBV5-1

CDR3 DNA: TGTGCCAGCAGTTCCCCCCCCCCCGGGGAGCTGTTTTTT
CDR3 protein: CASSSPPPGELFF
clone size: many
J gene: TRBJ2-2
D gene: -
V gene: TRBV12-3/TRBV12-4

CDR3 DNA: TGTGCCAGTAGTCTGTCTTACGGGACCCAGTACTTC
CDR3 protein: CASSLSYGTQYF
clone size: many
J gene: TRBJ2-5
D gene: -
V gene: TRBV19

CDR3 DNA: TGCAGTGCTAGAGGAGGGGACAGCCTTAAAGAGACCCAGTACTTC
CDR3 protein: CSARGGDSLKETQYF
clone size: many
J gene: TRBJ2-5
D gene: TRBD1
V gene: TRBV20-1

CDR3 DNA: TGCGCCAGCAGAAGGTCGGGGGAGCAGTACTTC
CDR3 protein: CASRRSGEQYF
clone size: many
J gene: TRBJ2-7
D gene: -
V gene: TRBV5-1

CDR3 DNA: TGTGCCAGCAGTGTCTCTGAGGACACTGAAGCTTTCTTT
CDR3 protein: CASSVSEDTEAFF
clone size: once
J gene: TRBJ1-1
D gene: -
V gene: TRBV6-1

CDR3 DNA: TGCAGCGTTGGATCCGGGCCAGCGGTGCAGACCCAGTACTTC
CDR3 protein: CSVGSGPAVQTQYF
clone size: many
J gene: TRBJ2-5
D gene: -
V gene: TRBV29-1

CDR3 DNA: TGTGCCTGGAGTCTTTGGACTAGCGGGGGGGTGGCGGATGAGCAGTTCTTC
CDR3 protein: CAWSLWTSGGVADEQFF
clone size: -
J gene: TRBJ2-1
D gene: TRBD2
V gene: TRBV30

CDR3 DNA: TGTGCCAGCAGTGAAAAGGCGGTTAAGAACACTGAAGCTTTCTTT
CDR3 protein: CASSEKAVKNTEAFF
clone size: few
J gene: TRBJ1-1
D gene: -
V gene: TRBV6-4

CDR3 DNA: TGTGCCAGCAGTTTACCTATCTATGGCTACACCTTC
CDR3 protein: CASSLPIYGYTF
clone size: many
J gene: TRBJ1-2
D gene: -
V gene: TRBV28

CDR3 DNA: TGTGCCAGCAATCCTACGGGGCCAAACAATAACTATGGCTACACCTTC
CDR3 protein: CASNPTGPNNNYGYTF
clone size: many
J gene: TRBJ1-2
D gene: -
V gene: TRBV6-1

CDR3 DNA: TGTGCCAGCAGTTTACTGAGCGGGTACGAGCAGTACTTC
CDR3 protein: CASSLLSGYEQYF
clone size: many
J gene: TRBJ2-7
D gene: -
V gene: TRBV28

CDR3 DNA: TGTGCCAGTACTGACAGGTACTATGGCTACACCTTC
CDR3 protein: CASTDRYYGYTF
clone size: -
J gene: TRBJ1-2
D gene: -
V gene: TRBV19

CDR3 DNA: TGCGCCAGCAGCCTCATAGGTATAAAGGAGACCCAGTACTTC
CDR3 protein: CASSLIGIKETQYF
clone size: -
J gene: TRBJ2-5
D gene: -
V gene: TRBV4-1

CDR3 DNA: TGTGCCAGCAGTGTCGACAGGGAGAGTGCCCAGCATTTT
CDR3 protein: CASSVDRESAQHF
clone size: many
J gene: TRBJ1-5
D gene: TRBD1
V gene: TRBV6-1

CDR3 DNA: TGTGCCAGCAGTCTCCCCCCCCCAGTGAACACTGAAGCTTTCTTT
CDR3 protein: CASSLPPPVNTEAFF
clone size: many
J gene: TRBJ1-1
D gene: -
V gene: TRBV27

CDR3 DNA: TGTGCCAGCAGCTTGAGTGGGGTGGGCACCGAGCAGTACTTC
CDR3 protein: CASSLSGVGTEQYF
clone size: many
J gene: TRBJ2-7
D gene: -
V gene: TRBV7-2

CDR3 DNA: TGTGCCAGCAGTGCTCTAGGGGCACAAGAGACCCAGTACTTC
CDR3 protein: CASSALGAQETQYF
clone size: -
J gene: TRBJ2-5
D gene: -
V gene: TRBV25-1

CDR3 DNA: TGTGCCAGCAGGGGACAGGGAGGAACTGAAGCTTTCTTT
CDR3 protein: CASRGQGGTEAFF
clone size: few
J gene: TRBJ1-1
D gene: TRBD1
V gene: TRBV6-5

CDR3 DNA: TGTGCCATCAGTGGGTACTCTGGGGCCAACGTCCTGACTTTC
CDR3 protein: CAISGYSGANVLTF
clone size: many
J gene: TRBJ2-6
D gene: -
V gene: TRBV10-3

CDR3 DNA: TGTGCCAGCCTCTCGGCGGGTCTAGCCAAAAACATTCAGTACTTC
CDR3 protein: CASLSAGLAKNIQYF
clone size: many
J gene: TRBJ2-4
D gene: -
V gene: TRBV2

CDR3 DNA: TGTGCCAGCAGGGCTAAACAGGGATTGGGCAATCAGCCCCAGCATTTT
CDR3 protein: CASRAKQGLGNQPQHF
clone size: few
J gene: TRBJ1-5
D gene: -
V gene: TRBV6-1

CDR3 DNA: TGTGCCAGCAGGCGAACCGGGACAGGGGATCAGCCCCAGCATTTT
CDR3 protein: CASRRTGTGDQPQHF
clone size: many
J gene: TRBJ1-5
D gene: TRBD1
V gene: TRBV6-1

CDR3 DNA: TGTGCCAGCAGTTTTCCGGACAGTAAGAAAGAGACCCAGTACTTC
CDR3 protein: CASSFPDSKKETQYF
clone size: -
J gene: TRBJ2-5
D gene: -
V gene: TRBV27

CDR3 DNA: TGTGCCAGCAGCTTAGGTAGCACCAGGATTTACGAGCAGTACTTC
CDR3 protein: CASSLGSTRIYEQYF
clone size: -
J gene: TRBJ2-7
D gene: -
V gene: TRBV11-2

CDR3 DNA: TGTGCCAGCAGCTTTTCCCCCCCCAAGGGGCTGAGGGACATTCAGTACTTC
CDR3 protein: CASSFSPPKGLRDIQYF
clone size: many
J gene: TRBJ2-4
D gene: -
V gene: TRBV11-2

CDR3 DNA: TGCGCCAGCAGCTTGAGGTGGGAGGGAAGGCAACGCACCTACGAGCAGTACTTC
CDR3 protein: CASSLRWEGRQRTYEQYF
clone size: many
J gene: TRBJ2-7
D gene: TRBD2
V gene: TRBV5-1

CDR3 DNA: TGTGCCTGGAGGCCGGGGTTTAAGGCTGAAGCTTTCTTT
CDR3 protein: CAWRPGFKAEAFF
clone size: many
J gene: TRBJ1-1
D gene: -
V gene: TRBV30

CDR3 DNA: TGTGCCTGGAGTATCCGCGGACTAGCGGAGGGCCAAGAGACCCAGTACTTC
CDR3 protein: CAWSIRGLAEGQETQYF
clone size: many
J gene: TRBJ2-5
D gene: TRBD2
V gene: TRBV30

CDR3 DNA: TGTGCCAGCAGCCAATACACTGAAGCTTTCTTT
CDR3 protein: CASSQYTEAFF
clone size: many
J gene: TRBJ1-1
D gene: -
V gene: TRBV6-5

CDR3 DNA: TGTGCCAGCAGCCGAGTCCCGGGACAGGGTATTGGCTACGAGCAGTACTTC
CDR3 protein: CASSRVPGQGIGYEQYF
clone size: many
J gene: TRBJ2-7
D gene: TRBD1
V gene: TRBV6-2/TRBV6-3

CDR3 DNA: TGTGCCAGCAGTTACGTGACAGAGGATTCACCCCTCCACTTT
CDR3 protein: CASSYVTEDSPLHF
clone size: -
J gene: TRBJ1-6
D gene: -
V gene: TRBV6-2/TRBV6-3

CDR3 DNA: TGCGCCAGCAGACAAGACCTGTACAGATGGAACACTGAAGCTTTCTTT
CDR3 protein: CASRQDLYRWNTEAFF
clone size: -
J gene: TRBJ1-1
D gene: -
V gene: TRBV4-1

CDR3 DNA: TGTGCCAGTAGTAGCCGGGACGTGGACTACACCTTC
CDR3 protein: CASSSRDVDYTF
clone size: many
J gene: TRBJ1-2
D gene: -
V gene: TRBV19

CDR3 DNA: TGCGCCAGCAGCTTGCTGGGAGACACTGAAGCTTTCTTT
CDR3 protein: CASSLLGDTEAFF
clone size: many
J gene: TRBJ1-1
D gene: -
V gene: TRBV5-1

CDR3 DNA: TGCAGTGCTAGTCCCACTTCCGGGACGGGCGGGAGTTCCTACGAGCAGTACTTC
CDR3 protein: CSASPTSGTGGSSYEQYF
clone size: few
J gene: TRBJ2-7
D gene: TRBD2
V gene: TRBV20-1

CDR3 DNA: TGCAGCGCCCGTTCTGTCTATGGCTACACCTTC
CDR3 protein: CSARSVYGYTF
clone size: many
J gene: TRBJ1-2
D gene: -
V gene: TRBV29-1

CDR3 DNA: TGCAGCGTCGCAAAGAGGAGGTTCCAAGAGACCCAGTACTTC
CDR3 protein: CSVAKRRFQETQYF
clone size: many
J gene: TRBJ2-5
D gene: -
V gene: TRBV29-1

CDR3 DNA: TGTGCCAGCAATCTCCCCAAAGGCACTGAAGCTTTCTTT
CDR3 protein: CASNLPKGTEAFF
clone size: -
J gene: TRBJ1-1
D gene: -
V gene: TRBV28

CDR3 DNA: TGCGCCAGCAGCCCGGGGCACACCGACACTGAAGCTTTCTTT
CDR3 protein: CASSPGHTDTEAFF
clone size: many
J gene: TRBJ1-1
D gene: -
V gene: TRBV5-1

CDR3 DNA: TGCAGTGCCAACCGGGACAGGGCTGGAAACACCATATATTTT
CDR3 protein: CSANRDRAGNTIYF
clone size: many
J gene: TRBJ1-3
D gene: TRBD1
V gene: TRBV20-1

CDR3 DNA: TGCAGTGCTCCGACGACAGGAGATAGCAATCAGCCCCAGCATTTT
CDR3 protein: CSAPTTGDSNQPQHF
clone size: many
J gene: TRBJ1-5
D gene: -
V gene: TRBV20-1

CDR3 DNA: TGTGCCAGCAGCCTAACACCGGGACAAGCGATTGAAGCTTTCTTT
CDR3 protein: CASSLTPGQAIEAFF
clone size: many
J gene: TRBJ1-1
D gene: -
V gene: TRBV3-1

CDR3 DNA: TGTGCCAGCAGTTTTCCCCTTCGAGAGACCCAGTACTTC
CDR3 protein: CASSFPLRETQYF
clone size: -
J gene: TRBJ2-5
D gene: -
V gene: TRBV28

CDR3 DNA: TGTGCCAGCAGTTTTGATAACGGCCGTTCTGAAGCTTTCTTT
CDR3 protein: CASSFDNGRSEAFF
clone size: -
J gene: TRBJ1-1
D gene: -
V gene: TRBV12-3/TRBV12-4

CDR3 DNA: TGTGCCTGGACCCCGTTTTTAAGCAATCAGCCCCAGCATTTT
CDR3 protein: CAWTPFLSNQPQHF
clone size: -
J gene: TRBJ1-5
D gene: -
V gene: TRBV30

CDR3 DNA: TGCGCCAGCAGCCAAGAAGGCGGCTACGAGCAGTACTTC
CDR3 protein: CASSQEGGYEQYF
clone size: many
J gene: TRBJ2-7
D gene: -
V gene: TRBV4-3

CDR3 DNA: TGCAGCGTAGGGACGTTCGGTCCCTACGAGCAGTACTTC
CDR3 protein: CSVGTFGPYEQYF
clone size: many
J gene: TRBJ2-7
D gene: -
V gene: TRBV29-1

CDR3 DNA: TGTGCCAGCAGCCCGTACCGGGGCGGTGGAGAGACCCAGTACTTC
CDR3 protein: CASSPYRGGGETQYF
clone size: -
J gene: TRBJ2-5
D gene: -
V gene: TRBV6-1

CDR3 DNA: TGCGCCAGCAGCCAAAGTTGGGCTAGCGGGAGTTACGAGCAGTACTTC
CDR3 protein: CASSQSWASGSYEQYF
clone size: many
J gene: TRBJ2-7
D gene: TRBD2
V gene: TRBV4-1

CDR3 DNA: TGTGCCAGCAGCTTGGGCGGGGGTGCGAATCAGCCCCAGCATTTT
CDR3 protein: CASSLGGGANQPQHF
clone size: many
J gene: TRBJ1-5
D gene: -
V gene: TRBV7-9

CDR3 DNA: TGTGCCAGTAGTAAAAGACAGGGTTGGGCAGCGGGTAACACCGGGGAGCTGTTTTTT
CDR3 protein: CASSKRQGWAAGNTGELFF
clone size: many
J gene: TRBJ2-2
D gene: -
V gene: TRBV19

CDR3 DNA: TGCAGTGCAACGGACACCTGGAACACTGAAGCTTTCTTT
CDR3 protein: CSATDTWNTEAFF
clone size: many
J gene: TRBJ1-1
D gene: -
V gene: TRBV20-1